The 32 T cell receptor beta chains listed next were all sequenced from one sample in a study of naive and memory T cell subsets. Notes on the study in general: Naive repertoires, especially CD8, held a few larger clonotypes, possibly memory cells re-expressing CD45RA.

Both TRBC1 and TRBC2 were covered by a beta constant-region primer of two equimolar oligonucleotides. Four rounds of PCR amplified the ligated cDNA using nested alpha and beta constant-region primers plus SP2. Each CDR3 protein is one row after TCRdb ran MiXCR on the UMI-ligation and nested PCR reads. This sample has about 160,000 distinct CDR3 sequences; 22% occur once, and the top ten carry 0.095% to 0.12%. The antigens these receptors bind are not known. Input material: naive CD4+ T cells from blood. The receptor source for this set is a human donor in good health.

V usage is TRBV18 and J usage is TRBJ2-2, with D unresolved. Trimming left V 5 bases short and J 5 bases short, with 9 bases between. This CDR3 is built from 13 residues. The germline gives CDR1 KGHSH, CDR2 LQKENI. The CDR3 DNA sequence: TGTGCCAGCTCAGTCACGTGGACCGGGGAGCTGTTTTTT. It specifies CASSVTWTGELFF.

This rearrangement joins TRBV5-1 to TRBJ2-3, with D maybe TRBD2 (5 bases). Between the trimmed V and J ends, which lost 0 bases and 5 bases, there was a span of 19 bases. Germline V gene lookup returns CDR1 SGHRS and CDR2 YFSETQ. The CDR3 extends over 17 amino acids. In nucleotides, the CDR3 is TGCGCCAGCAGCTTGGCCGTAGGGCCTACGGGAATAGATACGCAGTATTTT. Translated, it gives CASSLAVGPTGIDTQYF. The entire variable domain, with the rest obtained from reference TRBV5-1 and TRBJ2-3, is as follows: KAGVTQTPRYLIKTRGQQVTLSCSPISGHRSVSWYQQTPGQGLQFLFEYFSETQRNKGNFPGRFSGRQFSNSRSEMNVSTLELGDSALYLCASSLAVGPTGIDTQYFGPGTRLTVL.

The chain is built from TRBV6-2 or TRBV6-3 and TRBJ1-5; D unclear. CDR1 is MNHEY, CDR2 SVGEGT, per germline. The V and J ends lost 4 bases and 1 base respectively, with 20 bases between them. The CDR3 covers 18 residues. The CDR3, as DNA: TGTGCCAGCAGTTCCTCCACTCTGCGGGGTAAAAGCAATCAGCCCCAGCATTTT. Translating gives CASSSSTLRGKSNQPQHF.

This clonotype was seen a handful of times. V is TRBV12-3 or TRBV12-4 and J is TRBJ2-4; the D call may be TRBD1 or TRBD2 (5 bases each). The CDR3 has 15 residues. The V end lost 3 bases, the J end lost 0 bases, and 9 bases lay between the germline ends. DNA for the CDR3: TGTGCCAGCAGTTTGAGGGGTCGAGCCAAAAACATTCAGTACTTC. Amino acids: CASSLRGRAKNIQYF.

This clonotype was detected ten times or more. The chain carries TRBV12-3 or TRBV12-4 and TRBJ2-3, with TRBD2 identical over 7 bases. The CDR3 is 15 amino acids. J gave up 3 bases and V 3 bases, and 6 bases lay outside the gene matches. The CDR3 nucleotides are TGTGCCAGCAGTTTTGGCGGGAGCAGTACAGATACGCAGTATTTT. Residues: CASSFGGSSTDTQYF.

This chain joins TRBV3-1 and TRBJ1-6, with D unresolved. V lost 1 base and J lost 7, with 11 bases in between. This CDR3 is 15 amino acids long. Germline lookup yields CDR1 LGHDT and CDR2 YNNKEL (reference sequence). The CDR3 loop is CASSQATRWNSPLHF. The DNA for the CDR3 is TGTGCCAGCAGCCAAGCAACACGATGGAATTCACCCCTCCACTTT.

This clonotype was detected ten times or more. The rearrangement uses TRBV29-1 and TRBJ2-1; D is uncertain. The CDR3 runs to 12 residues. V lost 7 bases to trimming and J lost 3 bases, with 10 bases between them. The germline gives CDR1 SQVTM, CDR2 ANQGSEA. The CDR3 DNA reads as TGCAGCGCTTATCAGAACTACAATGAGCAGTTCTTC. This sequence encodes CSAYQNYNEQFF.

V is TRBV24-1 and J is TRBJ1-2; D perhaps matches TRBD1 (6 bases). Looked up from germline, CDR1 is KGHDR and CDR2 is SFDVKD. V was cut by 4 bases and J by 4 bases, with 12 bases left in between. This CDR3 comprises 14 residues. CDR3 DNA sequence: TGTGCCACCAGTGAGGGGGGCTGGTTCTATGGCTACACCTTC. Protein product: CATSEGGWFYGYTF.

The V gene is TRBV6-5, the J gene TRBJ2-5; D perhaps matches TRBD2 (7 bases). V lost 2 bases and J lost 9, with 10 bases in between. Germline CDR1 and CDR2: MNHEY and SVGAGI. The CDR3 is 12 residues long. CDR3 sequence: CASSYTRGPQYF. CDR3 nucleotide sequence: TGTGCCAGCAGTTACACGCGGGGGCCCCAGTACTTC.

There are many counts of this clonotype. The chain carries TRBV4-3 and TRBJ2-3, with TRBD2 matching over 10 bases. This CDR3 is 15 amino acids long. V lost 3 bases, J lost 4 bases, and 4 bases stayed unmatched. Germline V gene sequence: CDR1 LGHNA, CDR2 YSLEER. The CDR3 nucleotides read TGCGCCAGCAGCCAGGGACTAGCGACGGCAGATACGCAGTATTTT. Protein: CASSQGLATADTQYF.

This clonotype was found many times. The V gene is TRBV4-1, the J gene TRBJ2-1; D is unresolved. The CDR3 extends over 14 amino acids. Between the trimmed V and J ends, which lost 1 base and 7 bases, there was a span of 11 bases. Germline values: CDR1 MGHRA, CDR2 YSYEKL. The CDR3 DNA follows: TGCGCCAGCAGCCAAGTGGGTCTAGGAAATGAGCAGTTCTTC. Translated, it gives CASSQVGLGNEQFF.

This clonotype was recorded many times. The chain has TRBV6-5 and TRBJ1-6; D uncertain. Looked up from germline, CDR1 is MNHEY and CDR2 is SVGAGI. This CDR3 contains 13 residues. The V and J ends lost 0 bases and 9 bases respectively, with 6 bases between them. The CDR3 loop reads CASSYSGISPLHF. CDR3 DNA sequence: TGTGCCAGCAGTTACTCGGGGATTTCACCCCTCCACTTT.

This clonotype was seen only a few times. V and J are TRBV28 and TRBJ2-7; unclear D gene. Germline CDR1 is MDHEN and CDR2 is SYDVKM. Trimming took off 5 bases at V and 2 bases at J, with 13 bases between the two ends. This CDR3 has 14 residues. CDR3 region: CASSPRTPTYEQYF. In DNA, the CDR3 is TGTGCCAGCAGTCCCCGTACCCCTACCTACGAGCAGTACTTC.

This chain joins TRBV21-1 and TRBJ2-4; the table's D call, TRBD2, was not checked against the DNA. TRBV21-1 is a known pseudogene. The CDR3 length is 16 residues. Here the CDR3 reads CASSKRGGAGVNIQYF. CDR3 DNA: TGTGCCAGCAGCAAAAGGGGGGGGGCCGGCGTAAACATTCAGTACTTC.

The chain links TRBV7-2 to TRBJ2-3; D may be TRBD1 (6 bases). Trimming pared 3 bases from V and 3 bases from J, leaving 19 bases between. Per the germline V gene, CDR1 is SGHTA and CDR2 is FQGNSA. The CDR3 spans 17 residues. The CDR3: CASSFPSGTRETDTQYF. As DNA, the CDR3 is TGTGCCAGCAGCTTTCCATCCGGGACAAGAGAAACAGATACGCAGTATTTT.

This clonotype was recorded at least ten times. This sequence joins TRBV28 and TRBJ2-2; the D call may be TRBD1 or TRBD2 (5 bases each). This CDR3 contains 13 residues. The V and J ends lost 2 bases and 12 bases respectively, with 13 bases between them. Germline CDR1 and CDR2: MDHEN and SYDVKM. The CDR3 nucleotides are TGTGCCAGCAGTTTAGTGAGTCCGGGGCAGCTGTTTTTT. It is translated as CASSLVSPGQLFF.

The CDR3 sequence is CASSRSETDTQYF. CDR3 sequence (DNA): TGTGCCAGCAGCCGATCGGAAACAGATACGCAGTATTTT. The genes are TRBV7-2 and TRBJ2-3; D uncertain. CDR3 length: 13 amino acids. V lost 5 bases and J lost 3, with 9 bases in between. Germline CDR1 and CDR2: SGHTA and FQGNSA. The variable domain in full, with the rest retrieved from reference TRBV7-2 and TRBJ2-3, is GAGVSQSPSNKVTEKGKDVELRCDPISGHTALYWYRQSLGQGLEFLIYFQGNSAPDKSGLPSDRFSAERTGGSVSTLTIQRTQQEDSAVYLCASSRSETDTQYFGPGTRLTVL.

This clonotype occurred a few times. V usage is TRBV2 and J usage is TRBJ2-1; a weak D match, TRBD2 (6 bases). The V end lost 7 bases, the J end lost 4 bases, and 20 bases lay between the germline ends. The CDR3 totals 16 residues. Germline V gives CDR1 SNHLY, CDR2 FYNNEI. The CDR3 reads CASTPLVGDSYNEQFF. In DNA form, the CDR3 reads TGTGCCAGCACCCCATTGGTTGGGGACTCATACAATGAGCAGTTCTTC.

In its sample, this clonotype was seen a few times. CDR3 region: CATSLAVGSDTQYF. CDR3 coding DNA: TGTGCCACCAGTCTCGCAGTTGGCTCAGATACGCAGTATTTT. The chain couples TRBV24-1 to TRBJ2-3; D uncertain. Germline V gives CDR1 KGHDR, CDR2 SFDVKD. V lost 6 bases and J lost 4, with 13 bases in between. The CDR3 has 14 residues.

This clonotype was seen just once. The gene calls are TRBV4-3 and TRBJ2-4; either TRBD1 or TRBD2 may fit D (5 bases each). The germline CDR1 and CDR2 sequences are LGHNA and YSLEER. CDR3 length: 17 residues. V was trimmed by 1 base and J by 0 bases, leaving 13 bases between them. The CDR3 coding sequence is TGCGCCAGCAGCCAAGGGGGGTCACAGCTAGCCAAAAACATTCAGTACTTC. Its translation: CASSQGGSQLAKNIQYF.

This clonotype was observed a few times. V and J are TRBV10-3 and TRBJ2-2; D might be TRBD1 or TRBD2, each matching 5 bases. The CDR3 is 15 amino acids. Germline loops: CDR1 ENHRY, CDR2 SYGVKD. The V and J ends lost 4 bases and 2 bases respectively, with 11 bases between them. The DNA for the CDR3 is TGTGCCATCAGTGTCGGGACGATTAACACCGGGGAGCTGTTTTTT. Amino acid sequence: CAISVGTINTGELFF.

The chain is built from TRBV28 and TRBJ2-7; D not resolved. The CDR3 extends over 13 amino acids. Trimming took off 3 bases at V and 3 bases at J, with 9 bases between the two ends. Germline loops: CDR1 MDHEN, CDR2 SYDVKM. CDR3 sequence reads: CASSFNPGYEQYF. CDR3 sequence (DNA): TGTGCCAGCAGTTTTAACCCGGGCTACGAGCAGTACTTC.

This clonotype appeared many times. The J gene is TRBJ2-2, the V gene TRBV12-3 or TRBV12-4; D uncertain. The CDR3 extends over 15 amino acids. The V end was cut by 0 bases, the J end by 7 bases, with 12 bases between. The DNA of the CDR3 is TGTGCCAGCAGTTTAGCGGCTATTACAAGCGGGGAGCTGTTTTTT. This sequence encodes CASSLAAITSGELFF.

The table lists this clonotype with a few counts. The chain has TRBV20-1 and TRBJ2-7, with D possibly TRBD2 on 6 matching bases. The CDR3 has 13 residues. Germline V gene data show CDR1 as DFQATT and CDR2 as SNEGSKA (reference sequence). V gave up 6 bases and J gave up 1 base, with 13 bases separating them. CDR3 amino acids: CSAVRLGSYEQYF. The CDR3 DNA is TGCAGTGCCGTTCGACTAGGATCCTACGAGCAGTACTTC.

This clonotype has more than one count but fewer than ten. The chain employs TRBV20-1 and TRBJ2-7; 8 bases align to TRBD1. CDR3 length: 12 residues. CDR1 is DFQATT and CDR2 is SNEGSKA in the germline V gene (reference sequence). Germline trimming cut 5 bases from V and 5 bases from J; bases unmatched to any gene: 5. The CDR3 loop reads CSASTGAHEQYF. The CDR3 nucleotides read TGCAGTGCTTCGACAGGGGCCCACGAGCAGTACTTC.

This clonotype was found a few times. The chain uses TRBV24-1 and TRBJ1-1; D not resolved. This CDR3 region has 15 residues. Germline CDR1 and CDR2: KGHDR and SFDVKD. The V end was cut by 4 bases, the J end by 1 base, with 12 bases between. DNA for the CDR3: TGTGCCACCAGTGAAACAATAGGGTCGAACACTGAAGCTTTCTTT. The encoded protein is CATSETIGSNTEAFF.

The rearrangement joins TRBV6-5 to TRBJ1-2, with TRBD1 as a possible D gene (6 bases). Germline CDR1 and CDR2: MNHEY and SVGAGI. Trimming left V 5 bases short and J 4 bases short, with 11 bases between. This CDR3 region has 13 residues. The CDR3 spells CASSPGHLYGYTF. The CDR3 DNA is TGTGCCAGCAGTCCGGGACACCTCTATGGCTACACCTTC.

This clonotype was detected only a few times. The chain employs TRBV7-2 and TRBJ2-1; D remains unclear. This CDR3 spans 13 amino acids. Deletions cut 0 bases from V and 7 bases from J, with 7 bases between. Germline V gene lookup returns CDR1 SGHTA and CDR2 FQGNSA. The CDR3: CASSLAPENEQFF. As DNA, the CDR3 is TGTGCCAGCAGCTTAGCGCCCGAGAATGAGCAGTTCTTC. The variable domain in full, completed from reference TRBV7-2 and TRBJ2-1, reads GAGVSQSPSNKVTEKGKDVELRCDPISGHTALYWYRQSLGQGLEFLIYFQGNSAPDKSGLPSDRFSAERTGGSVSTLTIQRTQQEDSAVYLCASSLAPENEQFFGPGTRLTVL.

V gene TRBV7-9 combines with J gene TRBJ1-2; TRBD1 matches 11 bases. V trimming: 4 bases; J trimming: 4 bases; junction bases outside the gene matches: 8. CDR1 and CDR2 from the germline V gene are SEHNR and FQNEAQ (reference sequence). The CDR3 runs 16 residues. The chain's CDR3 is CASSSGTGGSTYGYTF. The CDR3 coding sequence is TGTGCCAGCAGCTCGGGGACAGGGGGTTCGACCTATGGCTACACCTTC.

The chain joins TRBV15 to TRBJ2-7; D possibly corresponds to TRBD1 (6 bases). Germline CDR1 and CDR2: LNHNV and YYDKDF (reference sequence). V dropped 5 bases and J dropped 4 bases, with 21 bases sitting between them. The CDR3 spans 16 residues. The CDR3 nucleotides read TGTGCCACCAGCGGTTACCGGGACATCGAGCCTTACGAGCAGTACTTC. Translated: CATSGYRDIEPYEQYF.

This clonotype appeared many times. The chain couples TRBV9 to TRBJ2-1, with TRBD1 as a possible D gene (5 bases). From germline, CDR1 is SGDLS and CDR2 YYNGEE. This CDR3 is 14 amino acids long. Trimming removed 0 bases at V and 9 bases at J, with 13 bases between. The CDR3 region has the DNA TGTGCCAGCAGCGTAGTAAGCAGGGCGACTGAGCAGTTCTTC. It yields the protein CASSVVSRATEQFF.

This clonotype has a count of ten or more. The chain carries TRBV29-1 and TRBJ2-1; 7 bases match TRBD1. This CDR3 spans 13 amino acids. The junction had 8 bases not matched to a gene; V was cut back by 6 bases and J by 6 bases. The germline CDR1 and CDR2 sequences are SQVTM and ANQGSEA. The CDR3 DNA follows: TGCAGCGTACTGACAGGGCTGGGCAATGAGCAGTTCTTC. Amino acid sequence: CSVLTGLGNEQFF.